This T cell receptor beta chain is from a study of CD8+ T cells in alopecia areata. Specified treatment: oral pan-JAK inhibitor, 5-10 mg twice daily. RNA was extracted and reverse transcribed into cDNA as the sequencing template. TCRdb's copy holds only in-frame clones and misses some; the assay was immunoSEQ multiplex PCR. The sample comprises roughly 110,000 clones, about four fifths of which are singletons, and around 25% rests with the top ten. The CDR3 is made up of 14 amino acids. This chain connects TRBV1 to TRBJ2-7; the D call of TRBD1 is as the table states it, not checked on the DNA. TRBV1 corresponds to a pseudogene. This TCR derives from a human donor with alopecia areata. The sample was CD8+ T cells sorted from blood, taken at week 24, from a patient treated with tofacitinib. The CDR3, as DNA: TGCACCAGCAGCCAAGTCCCCAGGCTCGACGAGCAGTACTTC. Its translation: CTSSQVPRLDEQYF.